Detailed here is one T cell receptor beta chain. The antigen is not known. These data come from a study of post-analysis software for immune sequencing data. Looking at the study overall: The disease courses spanned relapsing-remitting, secondary progressive and progressive-relapsing forms of multiple sclerosis.

Findings and caveats of the study: For normalized Chao1 diversity, multiple sclerosis patients scored significantly lower than controls did. There were a few TRBV segments more frequent in patients than controls, and TRBV5-6, TRBV5-1 and TRBV20-1 were among them. F-measure co-clustering was strong for batch-matched samples.

Germline V gene sequence: CDR1 SGHRS, CDR2 YFSETQ. The CDR3 totals 16 residues. The V segment lost 4 bases and the J segment 7 bases; nucleotides outside the gene matches: 16. TCR beta libraries were prepared from cDNA with unique molecular identifiers. Each sample of about 0.95 to 10 million input T cells yielded around 500,000 cDNA molecules, so each molecule approximated one T cell. MiXCR, applied by TCRdb to the PCR reads, yields one record per CDR3 protein. The data contain around 180,000 distinct CDR3 sequences, roughly 31% of them singletons. The genes are TRBV5-1 and TRBJ2-5, with 7 bases matching TRBD2. This clonotype originated in a girl aged 10 to 17 with multiple sclerosis. Sequenced: blood. The CDR3 region is CASSPVGGTLLGTQYF. CDR3 in DNA: TGCGCCAGCAGCCCCGTGGGAGGGACCTTACTGGGGACCCAGTACTTC.